The next 9 T cell receptor beta chains were all read from a single sample in a study of T cell repertoires in cytomegalovirus infection (dated by TCRdb to between 2019 and 2020). The treatment or condition label corresponds to: in vitro stimulation with specific CMV peptide epitopes to enrich CMV-specific T cells. This sample was sequenced with an Illumina HiSeq 1500. TCRdb cleaned the public reads at Q25 with fastp, built clones with MiXCR and kept in-frame beta chains. Rows with one shared CDR3 protein collapse into an entry with the most common genes and DNA. The sample table contains 830,000 or so distinct CDR3 sequences; only one count was recorded for less than 35% of them. Jointly, the top ten make up under 15% of the sample. These receptors are not linked to any known antigen. Sequenced material: cultured CD8+ T cells from PBMCs, taken from culture after CMV antigen stimulation. Every receptor here comes from a human donor in good health (CMV status not recorded). Some clones in this sample may be carry-over from other donors' samples.

The J gene is TRBJ1-1, the V gene TRBV19; D is unresolved. The CDR3 is 11 residues long. Germline values: CDR1 LNHDA, CDR2 SQIVND (reference sequence). Trimming removed 11 bases at V and 6 bases at J, with 13 bases between. The CDR3 bases are TGTGCCGGTTGGAGTGGGGCTGAAGCTTTCTTT. Translated, it gives CAGWSGAEAFF.

This rearrangement joins TRBV5-1 to TRBJ1-4, with TRBD1 as a possible D gene (5 bases). The CDR3 is 15 residues long. The germline V and J ends were trimmed by 1 base and 8 bases, with 15 bases remaining between them. CDR1 and CDR2 (germline): SGHRS, YFSETQ. The chain's CDR3 is CASSLRGTHEEKLFF. Written as DNA, the CDR3 is TGCGCCAGCAGCTTGCGGGGGACCCATGAGGAAAAACTGTTTTTT.

This clonotype was picked up a small number of times. The V call is TRBV15, the J call TRBJ2-3; D may match TRBD1 or TRBD2 (5 bases each). V was shortened by 0 bases and J by 0 bases, with 7 bases between the two germline ends. The CDR3 runs to 15 residues. Germline V gene sequence: CDR1 LNHNV, CDR2 YYDKDF (reference sequence). CDR3 residues: CATSREGRSTDTQYF. CDR3 nucleotides: TGTGCCACCAGCAGAGAGGGACGGAGCACAGATACGCAGTATTTT.

This clonotype was observed at least ten times. The chain couples TRBV7-8 to TRBJ1-6; D gene unclear. The CDR3 covers 15 residues. Germline CDR1 is SGHVS and CDR2 is FQNEAQ. V gave up 5 bases and J gave up 0 bases, with 8 bases separating them. The DNA of the CDR3 is TGTGCCAGCAGCCACCGGAGCTCCTATAATTCACCCCTCCACTTT. Its translation: CASSHRSSYNSPLHF.

There are a few counts of this clonotype. This chain uses TRBV12-5 with TRBJ2-7, with 9 bases fitting TRBD1. The CDR3 is 15 amino acids. J was trimmed by 3 bases and V by 6 bases; bases with no gene match: 9. Germline V CDR1 and CDR2: LGHNT, FRNRAP. The CDR3 is CASGLRQGGVYEQYF. CDR3 DNA sequence: TGTGCTAGTGGCCTCCGACAGGGGGGGGTCTACGAGCAGTACTTC. The full variable domain, in which reference TRBV12-5 and TRBJ2-7 provide the parts outside the CDR3, is DARVTQTPRHKVTEMGQEVTMRCQPILGHNTVFWYRQTMMQGLELLAYFRNRAPLDDSGMPKDRFSAEMPDATLATLKIQPSEPRDSAVYFCASGLRQGGVYEQYFGPGTRLTVT.

V and J are TRBV9 and TRBJ2-5; TRBD2 matches at 8 bases. V was pared by 6 bases and J by 0 bases, with 7 bases of the junction left unmatched. Germline CDR1 is SGDLS and CDR2 is YYNGEE. This CDR3 spans 15 amino acids. The CDR3 DNA reads as TGTGCCAGCACCGGGGCTAGCGGGCACCAAGAGACCCAGTACTTC. Amino acid sequence: CASTGASGHQETQYF.

The rearrangement joins TRBV27 to TRBJ2-5; no reliable D call. The germline V gene has CDR1 MNHEY and CDR2 SMNVEV (reference sequence). V lost 0 bases to trimming and J lost 7 bases, with 9 bases between them. CDR3 length: 13 residues. DNA of the CDR3: TGTGCCAGCAGTTTATCGCCGGAAGGGACCCAGTACTTC. Its protein product is CASSLSPEGTQYF.

This chain links TRBV6-2 or TRBV6-3 with TRBJ2-7, with 10 bases fitting TRBD1. V shed 2 bases, J shed 3 bases, and the junction held 4 bases outside the gene matches. Germline V gene data show CDR1 as MNHEY and CDR2 as SVGEGT. The CDR3 sequence is 15 residues long. This CDR3 is CASSYDRDRGYEQYF. CDR3 coding DNA: TGTGCCAGCAGTTACGATCGGGACAGGGGCTACGAGCAGTACTTC.

The gene calls are TRBV6-5 and TRBJ2-7; no definite D call. The CDR3 loop spans 15 amino acids. Germline V gene lookup returns CDR1 MNHEY and CDR2 SVGAGI. The germline V and J ends were trimmed by 2 bases and 1 base, with 12 bases remaining between them. CDR3 coding DNA: TGTGCCAGCAGTTACGGTCCCTCTAGTTCCTACGAGCAGTACTTC. It is translated as CASSYGPSSSYEQYF.